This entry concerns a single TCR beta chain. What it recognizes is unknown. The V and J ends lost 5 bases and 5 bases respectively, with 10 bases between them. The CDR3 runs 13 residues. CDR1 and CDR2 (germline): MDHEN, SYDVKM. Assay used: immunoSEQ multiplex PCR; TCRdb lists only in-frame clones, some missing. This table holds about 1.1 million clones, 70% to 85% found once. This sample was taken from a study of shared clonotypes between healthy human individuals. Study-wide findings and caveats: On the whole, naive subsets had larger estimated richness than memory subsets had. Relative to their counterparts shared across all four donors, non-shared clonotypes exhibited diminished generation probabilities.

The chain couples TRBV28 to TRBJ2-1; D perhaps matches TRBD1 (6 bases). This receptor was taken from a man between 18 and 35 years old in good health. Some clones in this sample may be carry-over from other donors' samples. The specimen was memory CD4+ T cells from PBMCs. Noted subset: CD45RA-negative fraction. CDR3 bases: TGTGCCAGCAGTAGGGGGAGAAACAATGAGCAGTTCTTC. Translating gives CASSRGRNNEQFF.